The rows below give T cell receptor beta chains drawn from one sample of a study of vaccination effects on CD4 cells after COVID-19. TCRdb's table, derived via immunoSEQ multiplex PCR, lists solely in-frame clones and lacks some. Of under 70,000 clones listed, roughly 75% are singletons. No cognate antigen is known for these TCRs. Sample: CD4+ T cells from PBMCs cultured with HCoV-OC43 spike peptides, taken before COVID-19 vaccination. These receptors originate from a human donor who received a COVID-19 vaccine. CDR3s leave out the opening cysteine and the closing phenylalanine or tryptophan. The order of the fields is V gene, J gene, D gene, CDR3 protein. The D gene is left open where the match is weak.

V gene: TRBV6-2/TRBV6-3
J gene: TRBJ1-4
D gene: NA
CDR3 protein: ASSYSGSRSEKLF

V gene: TRBV24-1
J gene: TRBJ2-1
D gene: TRBD2
CDR3 protein: ATSPKSHPLAGDYNEQF

V gene: TRBV2
J gene: TRBJ2-5
D gene: TRBD1
CDR3 protein: ASMSQGASETQY

V gene: TRBV5-1
J gene: TRBJ1-2
D gene: TRBD1
CDR3 protein: ASSPNRGPIYGYT

V gene: TRBV5-1
J gene: TRBJ1-1
D gene: TRBD1
CDR3 protein: ASSWGTGGLNTEAF

V gene: TRBV5-1
J gene: TRBJ2-2
D gene: NA
CDR3 protein: ASSRQHVTGELF

V gene: TRBV29-1
J gene: TRBJ2-1
D gene: NA
CDR3 protein: SAHMRTLYNEQF

V gene: TRBV5-1
J gene: TRBJ2-3
D gene: NA
CDR3 protein: ASSWGPTSTDTQY

V gene: TRBV2
J gene: TRBJ1-1
D gene: NA
CDR3 protein: ASSVETEAF

V gene: TRBV5-1
J gene: TRBJ1-1
D gene: TRBD1
CDR3 protein: ASSQGQGLGTEAF

V gene: TRBV5-1
J gene: TRBJ1-1
D gene: TRBD1
CDR3 protein: ASSPRGQGASEAF

V gene: TRBV13
J gene: TRBJ1-1
D gene: NA
CDR3 protein: ASSLRGTEAF

V gene: TRBV7-2
J gene: TRBJ2-5
D gene: TRBD2
CDR3 protein: ASSLGISGGQETQY

V gene: TRBV20-1
J gene: TRBJ2-2
D gene: TRBD1
CDR3 protein: SASGTGGTGELF

V gene: TRBV3-1/TRBV3-2
J gene: TRBJ2-1
D gene: TRBD2
CDR3 protein: ASSIAGGRRDEQF

V gene: TRBV5-1
J gene: TRBJ2-3
D gene: NA
CDR3 protein: ASSLAYRTDTQY

V gene: TRBV18
J gene: TRBJ2-5
D gene: NA
CDR3 protein: ASSPYGGETQY

V gene: TRBV3-1/TRBV3-2
J gene: TRBJ2-1
D gene: NA
CDR3 protein: ASSRRVRASYNEQF

V gene: TRBV25-1
J gene: TRBJ1-1
D gene: NA
CDR3 protein: ASSWGGGTEAF

V gene: TRBV18
J gene: TRBJ2-1
D gene: TRBD1
CDR3 protein: ASSPDRGSYNEQF

V gene: TRBV7-2
J gene: TRBJ1-5
D gene: NA
CDR3 protein: ASSLAQGSNQPQH

V gene: TRBV5-1
J gene: TRBJ2-3
D gene: TRBD1
CDR3 protein: ASSTLGTGTDTQY

V gene: TRBV3-1/TRBV3-2
J gene: TRBJ2-3
D gene: TRBD2
CDR3 protein: ASSQDPLAGGNTDTQY

V gene: TRBV7-9
J gene: TRBJ1-1
D gene: TRBD1
CDR3 protein: ASGGQGARNTEAF

V gene: TRBV4-1
J gene: TRBJ1-5
D gene: NA
CDR3 protein: ASSQDSQGYQPQH

V gene: TRBV4-1
J gene: TRBJ2-2
D gene: NA
CDR3 protein: ASSQPGTGELF

V gene: TRBV11-2
J gene: TRBJ1-3
D gene: TRBD1
CDR3 protein: ASSPGTGKMTSSGNTIY

V gene: TRBV6-6
J gene: TRBJ2-1
D gene: TRBD2
CDR3 protein: ASSPGTSGLSYNEQF

V gene: TRBV5-5
J gene: TRBJ2-1
D gene: NA
CDR3 protein: ASSLFGSAGEQF

V gene: TRBV5-1
J gene: TRBJ2-2
D gene: NA
CDR3 protein: ASSLQTLNTGELF

V gene: TRBV6-5
J gene: TRBJ2-5
D gene: NA
CDR3 protein: AGERETQY

V gene: TRBV9
J gene: TRBJ1-2
D gene: NA
CDR3 protein: ASNMGGGIGYT

V gene: TRBV19
J gene: TRBJ1-4
D gene: TRBD1
CDR3 protein: ASSPGQATNEKLF

V gene: TRBV5-4
J gene: TRBJ2-3
D gene: NA
CDR3 protein: ASSLFQGADTQY

V gene: TRBV3-1/TRBV3-2
J gene: TRBJ1-2
D gene: NA
CDR3 protein: ASSPYAGGLYGYT

V gene: TRBV7-9
J gene: TRBJ1-2
D gene: TRBD1
CDR3 protein: ASSHTGVDGYT

V gene: TRBV5-8
J gene: TRBJ1-6
D gene: NA
CDR3 protein: ASSRRVLEDSPLH

V gene: TRBV6-2/TRBV6-3
J gene: TRBJ2-5
D gene: NA
CDR3 protein: ASSYGGEATQY

V gene: TRBV18
J gene: TRBJ1-1
D gene: NA
CDR3 protein: ASSPTVGNTEAF

V gene: TRBV5-6
J gene: TRBJ1-3
D gene: NA
CDR3 protein: ASRLRGTSGNTIY

V gene: TRBV15
J gene: TRBJ2-1
D gene: TRBD2
CDR3 protein: ATSRDGLAEQF

V gene: TRBV7-8
J gene: TRBJ1-4
D gene: NA
CDR3 protein: ASSYGRAKGEKLF

V gene: TRBV3-1/TRBV3-2
J gene: TRBJ1-4
D gene: NA
CDR3 protein: ASSQDGTNREGKLF

V gene: TRBV5-1
J gene: TRBJ2-2
D gene: TRBD2
CDR3 protein: ASNSGVSNGAGELF

V gene: TRBV6-5
J gene: TRBJ2-5
D gene: NA
CDR3 protein: ASSYLQTQY

V gene: TRBV28
J gene: TRBJ2-3
D gene: TRBD2
CDR3 protein: ASSFYSGGMSSTDTQY

V gene: TRBV7-2
J gene: TRBJ2-3
D gene: TRBD2
CDR3 protein: ASSLSGGAGDTQY

V gene: TRBV5-5
J gene: TRBJ2-2
D gene: NA
CDR3 protein: ASSPTSPNTGELF

V gene: TRBV28
J gene: TRBJ1-2
D gene: NA
CDR3 protein: ASSYRTKGYT

V gene: TRBV2
J gene: TRBJ1-2
D gene: NA
CDR3 protein: ASSDGLGTATLYGYT